This T cell receptor beta chain was sequenced in a study of cytomegalovirus exposure and HLA in healthy donors. Study context: Genotyping showed around 80% of 398 donors falling in the Caucasian-associated ancestry cluster.

Donors were nominally healthy when sampled, though unrecorded immune exposures were likely. Germline-derived CDR1 and CDR2 are MNHEY and SMNVEV (reference sequence). This CDR3 has 16 amino acids. V gave up 2 bases and J gave up 9 bases, with 19 bases separating them. Concerning this clone: The antigen is not known.

Amplification used 60 Vbeta primers and 13 Jbeta primers. Generated by immunoSEQ multiplex PCR, the TCRdb table keeps only in-frame clones and is missing some. The profile shows roughly 67,000 clones, around 80% of them singletons. Broader study findings: Cytomegalovirus association was assigned to more than 150 TCR beta chains.

The TCR comes from a middle-aged man in good health and CMV-seronegative. V is TRBV27 and J is TRBJ2-2; tentatively, D is TRBD2 (7 bases). Specimen: PBMCs. The CDR3 nucleotides read TGTGCCAGCAGTTTAACTGGACTAGGGGGATTCCGGGAGCTGTTTTTT. Protein sequence: CASSLTGLGGFRELFF.